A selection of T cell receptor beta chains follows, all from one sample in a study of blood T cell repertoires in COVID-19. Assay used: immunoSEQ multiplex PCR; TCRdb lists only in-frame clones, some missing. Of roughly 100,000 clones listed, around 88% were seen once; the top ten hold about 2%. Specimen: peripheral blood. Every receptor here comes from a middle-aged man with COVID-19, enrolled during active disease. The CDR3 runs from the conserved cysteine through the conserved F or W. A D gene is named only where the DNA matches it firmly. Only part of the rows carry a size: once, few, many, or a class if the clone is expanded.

cdr3_nt: TGTGCCAGCAGCCCCAGATCGAAGGAGGAGAATGGCTACACCTTC; cdr3_aa: CASSPRSKEENGYTF; d_call: NA; v_call: TRBV9; j_call: TRBJ1-2; clone_size: NA
cdr3_nt: TGTGCCAGCAGCCAAGAGAGGGCGAGACAGGTTGGCAATTCACCCCTCCACTTT; cdr3_aa: CASSQERARQVGNSPLHF; d_call: NA; v_call: TRBV3-1/TRBV3-2; j_call: TRBJ1-6; clone_size: NA
cdr3_nt: TGTGCCAGCAGACGGTTACAAGCTTTCTTT; cdr3_aa: CASRRLQAFF; d_call: NA; v_call: TRBV11-2; j_call: TRBJ1-1; clone_size: NA
cdr3_nt: TGTGCCAGCAGAGGGGGGGGCATGAACACTGAAGCTTTCTTT; cdr3_aa: CASRGGGMNTEAFF; d_call: NA; v_call: TRBV6-5; j_call: TRBJ1-1; clone_size: NA
cdr3_nt: TGTGCCAGCAGCTTTCTGACAGGGGGAAACACCGGGGAGCTGTTTTTT; cdr3_aa: CASSFLTGGNTGELFF; d_call: TRBD1; v_call: TRBV5-5; j_call: TRBJ2-2; clone_size: NA
cdr3_nt: TGTGCCTGGAGTACAGGGGTATTTCAGCCCCAGCATTTT; cdr3_aa: CAWSTGVFQPQHF; d_call: TRBD1; v_call: TRBV30; j_call: TRBJ1-5; clone_size: once
cdr3_nt: TGTGCCAGCAGCTCAGGGCCCGAAGCTTTCTTT; cdr3_aa: CASSSGPEAFF; d_call: NA; v_call: TRBV6-5; j_call: TRBJ1-1; clone_size: few
cdr3_nt: TGTGCCAGCAGTTTTACGCGGGGGACTGAAGCTTTCTTT; cdr3_aa: CASSFTRGTEAFF; d_call: NA; v_call: TRBV28; j_call: TRBJ1-1; clone_size: NA
cdr3_nt: TGTGCCACCCGGACAGGGGGCTTCCGCGGTGAAAAACTGTTTTTT; cdr3_aa: CATRTGGFRGEKLFF; d_call: TRBD1; v_call: TRBV10-3; j_call: TRBJ1-4; clone_size: NA
cdr3_nt: TGTGCCAGCAGTTCCGGGGGGGGCTTGTGGGAGCAGTACTTC; cdr3_aa: CASSSGGGLWEQYF; d_call: TRBD2; v_call: TRBV28; j_call: TRBJ2-7; clone_size: NA
cdr3_nt: TGTGCCAGCAGTTCGCAGGTCAATCAGCCCCAGCATTTT; cdr3_aa: CASSSQVNQPQHF; d_call: NA; v_call: TRBV28; j_call: TRBJ1-5; clone_size: NA
cdr3_nt: TGTGCCAGCAGTCGGACAGGGAAGGACATTCAGTACTTC; cdr3_aa: CASSRTGKDIQYF; d_call: TRBD1; v_call: TRBV11-3; j_call: TRBJ2-4; clone_size: NA
cdr3_nt: TGTGCCAGCAGTAGGACTACAGCAGATACGCAGTATTTT; cdr3_aa: CASSRTTADTQYF; d_call: NA; v_call: TRBV9; j_call: TRBJ2-3; clone_size: NA
cdr3_nt: TGTGCCAGCAGCTTCGCGACAGTCAATAGCAATCAGCCCCAGCATTTT; cdr3_aa: CASSFATVNSNQPQHF; d_call: NA; v_call: TRBV7-2; j_call: TRBJ1-5; clone_size: once
cdr3_nt: TGCAGCGTTGAACAAGCAGGGAGGAGTGATGGCTACACCTTC; cdr3_aa: CSVEQAGRSDGYTF; d_call: NA; v_call: TRBV29-1; j_call: TRBJ1-2; clone_size: NA
cdr3_nt: TGTGCCAGTAGTCCCGGACAGGGAGCCTATGGCTACACCTTC; cdr3_aa: CASSPGQGAYGYTF; d_call: TRBD1; v_call: TRBV19; j_call: TRBJ1-2; clone_size: NA
cdr3_nt: TGTGCCAGCTCACCGGCCGGGGTAGGCGGAAACACCATATATTTT; cdr3_aa: CASSPAGVGGNTIYF; d_call: NA; v_call: TRBV18; j_call: TRBJ1-3; clone_size: few
cdr3_nt: TGTGCCAGCAGCACGGGACTAGCGAACACCGGGGAGCTGTTTTTT; cdr3_aa: CASSTGLANTGELFF; d_call: TRBD2; v_call: TRBV5-8; j_call: TRBJ2-2; clone_size: NA
cdr3_nt: TGCAGTGCTAGTCCGGGAGGGGGAAGAACTGAAGCTTTCTTT; cdr3_aa: CSASPGGGRTEAFF; d_call: NA; v_call: TRBV20-1; j_call: TRBJ1-1; clone_size: NA
cdr3_nt: TGTGCCAGTAGTACTGGCGGGGGGTTGTACAATGAGCAGTTCTTC; cdr3_aa: CASSTGGGLYNEQFF; d_call: TRBD2; v_call: TRBV19; j_call: TRBJ2-1; clone_size: NA
cdr3_nt: TGTGCCAGCACCCAGGGTCTCGAGCAGTACTTC; cdr3_aa: CASTQGLEQYF; d_call: NA; v_call: TRBV2; j_call: TRBJ2-7; clone_size: NA
cdr3_nt: TGTGCCAGTAGTACTCCCCGGGACAGGGGGAGAGATACGCAGTATTTT; cdr3_aa: CASSTPRDRGRDTQYF; d_call: TRBD1; v_call: TRBV19; j_call: TRBJ2-3; clone_size: NA
cdr3_nt: TGTGCCAGCAGCCAAGGGCTCAGTGATCAGCCCCAGCATTTT; cdr3_aa: CASSQGLSDQPQHF; d_call: NA; v_call: TRBV3-1/TRBV3-2; j_call: TRBJ1-5; clone_size: NA
cdr3_nt: TGTGCCAGCAGCGTAGGAAGCTCTAGCGGGACCCGGCGCACAGATACGCAGTATTTT; cdr3_aa: CASSVGSSSGTRRTDTQYF; d_call: TRBD2; v_call: TRBV9; j_call: TRBJ2-3; clone_size: few
cdr3_nt: TGTGCCAGCAGCCCAAATCCCCCGACAGGCATCGGCTCCTACAATGAGCAGTTCTTC; cdr3_aa: CASSPNPPTGIGSYNEQFF; d_call: NA; v_call: TRBV3-1/TRBV3-2; j_call: TRBJ2-1; clone_size: NA
cdr3_nt: TGTGCCACCAGTGCCGGGGCTAATGAAAAACTGTTTTTT; cdr3_aa: CATSAGANEKLFF; d_call: NA; v_call: TRBV24-1; j_call: TRBJ1-4; clone_size: NA
cdr3_nt: TGTGCCAGCAGTTACGGGCAGGATAATTCACCCCTCCACTTT; cdr3_aa: CASSYGQDNSPLHF; d_call: NA; v_call: TRBV6-6; j_call: TRBJ1-6; clone_size: NA
cdr3_nt: TGTGCCAGCAGTTTATCTTACGCAGCTAACTATGGCTACACCTTC; cdr3_aa: CASSLSYAANYGYTF; d_call: NA; v_call: TRBV27; j_call: TRBJ1-2; clone_size: NA
cdr3_nt: TGCGCCAGCAGCTTGGCCTTACCCTCTAGCGGGGTTCTCGATACGCAGTATTTT; cdr3_aa: CASSLALPSSGVLDTQYF; d_call: TRBD2; v_call: TRBV5-1; j_call: TRBJ2-3; clone_size: once
cdr3_nt: TGTGCCTGGAGTGTACGACTCCCCCTGCCCGGGGAGCTGTTTTTT; cdr3_aa: CAWSVRLPLPGELFF; d_call: NA; v_call: TRBV30; j_call: TRBJ2-2; clone_size: NA
cdr3_nt: TGTGCCAGCAGCTTACGGGACAGGATTTACAATGAGCAGTTCTTC; cdr3_aa: CASSLRDRIYNEQFF; d_call: TRBD1; v_call: TRBV7-9; j_call: TRBJ2-1; clone_size: NA
cdr3_nt: TGTGCCAGCAGCCAAGTGTTCAGTCCTGGAAACACCATATATTTT; cdr3_aa: CASSQVFSPGNTIYF; d_call: NA; v_call: TRBV3-1/TRBV3-2; j_call: TRBJ1-3; clone_size: NA
cdr3_nt: TGCGCCAGCAGTTTTGGGTTGGCGGTAGGGGTCTCCTACGAGCAGTACTTC; cdr3_aa: CASSFGLAVGVSYEQYF; d_call: NA; v_call: TRBV5-1; j_call: TRBJ2-7; clone_size: NA
cdr3_nt: TGTGCCAGTAGTTCGGGTGGTGGCTACGAGCAGTACTTC; cdr3_aa: CASSSGGGYEQYF; d_call: NA; v_call: TRBV19; j_call: TRBJ2-7; clone_size: NA
cdr3_nt: TGTGCCAGCAGCCCGGGAGGGGGGATGGGCACTGAAGCTTTCTTT; cdr3_aa: CASSPGGGMGTEAFF; d_call: NA; v_call: TRBV7-2; j_call: TRBJ1-1; clone_size: NA
cdr3_nt: TGTGCCTGGAGTGTTCAGTCGGGCTACACCTTC; cdr3_aa: CAWSVQSGYTF; d_call: NA; v_call: TRBV30; j_call: TRBJ1-2; clone_size: once
cdr3_nt: TGCGCCAGCAGCTTGAGTTCTGGACACCTTGGTAGGGGCTACACCTTC; cdr3_aa: CASSLSSGHLGRGYTF; d_call: NA; v_call: TRBV5-1; j_call: TRBJ1-2; clone_size: once
cdr3_nt: TGTGCCAGCAGCGTAGGCAACAGGGACACTGAAGCTTTCTTT; cdr3_aa: CASSVGNRDTEAFF; d_call: NA; v_call: TRBV9; j_call: TRBJ1-1; clone_size: NA
cdr3_nt: TGTGCCAGCAGCTCTAACACCGGGGAGCTGTTTTTT; cdr3_aa: CASSSNTGELFF; d_call: NA; v_call: TRBV7-3; j_call: TRBJ2-2; clone_size: NA
cdr3_nt: TGTGCCAGCAGCCCTCGACAGGGTAAGGGCTACGAGCAGTACTTC; cdr3_aa: CASSPRQGKGYEQYF; d_call: TRBD1; v_call: TRBV7-2; j_call: TRBJ2-7; clone_size: NA